This T cell receptor beta chain was recorded in a study of human T cells and chemical hapten exposure (dated by TCRdb to 2020 to 2023). For context, the study as a whole: For sensitization, 2% DPC in acetone was applied to a 2 cm by 2 cm area of upper inner arm skin. Patients additionally received weekly therapeutic DPC doses to the scalp throughout the approximately 24-week study period. Patch testing was performed on the upper back with Finn chambers containing 0.01% DPC, and the patch tests were scored after 6 days according to International Contact Dermatitis Research Group standards. The mostly female patient cohort included alopecia areata with under or over 50% scalp involvement, alopecia totalis and alopecia universalis. Libraries were pooled for sequencing, and per-sample TCR yields varied mainly because of small differences in library volumes within the pool. In alopecia patients, the study followed how the peripheral blood TCR repertoire changed in vivo over primary and secondary sensitization to diphenylcyclopropenone (DPC), a hapten. Blood samples were taken from patients before sensitization (week 0) and then at 2, 6 and about 24 weeks after DPC sensitization. Some 29 alopecia patients gave blood for TCR sequencing at one to four time points (pre-sensitization, 2, 6 and 24 weeks).

Libraries were prepared through RACE. These reads were obtained on a NextSeq 500. Library preparation attached unique molecular identifiers to individual cDNA molecules for quantitative, reproducible TCR counting. Both TCR alpha and TCR beta chains were sequenced from each blood RNA sample. The authors' pipeline ran thus. The median number of TCRs per sample was roughly 98,000, ranging from about 23,224 to 750,000. The Decombinator software suite was used to annotate V, J and CDR3 in the TCR reads. For PS versus PT1 abundance plots, all samples were subsampled to the same number of TCRs (28,000). Expanded TCRs were defined as absent before sensitization and observed at least eight times at the 2-week time point. The public sequencing data were trimmed at Q25 with fastp and processed into clonotypes with MiXCR by TCRdb, which kept only in-frame beta chains. Rows are unified per CDR3 protein, each entry keeping the most common DNA and genes. TCRdb's processing, not the authors', yielded these V and J calls. The sample includes 35,000 to 50,000 distinct CDR3 sequences, with 8% to 9.5% observed a single time. Of the sample, 15% is held by the ten largest clones.

V and J are truncated by 5 bases and 3 bases respectively, leaving an intervening sequence of 14 bases. The germline V gene specifies SGHTA as CDR1 and FQGNSA as CDR2. Inclusive of the bounding cysteine and phenylalanine, the CDR3 is 14 residues long. Left in the record is the CDR3 DNA by itself, 42 bases read in frame from the first base. Broader findings and caveats from the paper: A positive correlation was found between the number of PT1 expanded TCRs and patch test score, with significance reached at thresholds 8, 16 and 32 but not 4. The number of TCRs above 1 in 1000 frequency did not change with DPC sensitization; there was no evidence of global repertoire structure alterations. Significantly more large CDR3 similarity clusters were formed by expanded TCRs than by pre-sensitization or healthy control sets, consistent with antigen-driven responses. Because all patients had alopecia, a presumed autoimmune disease, the immune response of the patients might differ from that of healthy individuals. After repeated subsampling, the strength of the expansion versus patch-test correlation and the threshold at which it became significant changed.

Concerning this clonotype: The antigen this receptor binds is unknown. Base qualities are missing; no much larger clone stands one base away.

The time point label corresponds to: patch test 2, 6 weeks after DPC sensitization. The treatment or condition label of this sample denotes: therapeutic diphenylcyclopropenone sensitization with weekly scalp DPC. Blood at each patch-test visit was drawn before the patch test was applied. To be eligible, patients had to be aged 18 to 70, diagnosed with alopecia and judged suitable for DPC therapy, while pregnant patients were excluded. Unfractionated whole blood was collected in Tempus Blood RNA tubes, and total RNA was extracted from that blood. This chain is built from TRBV7-2 and TRBJ2-7; TRBD2 is a weak D gene call, 5 bases matching. This receptor was taken from a woman aged 40 to 49 with alopecia areata. Some clones in this sample may be carry-over from other donors' samples. The sample here was whole blood, taken in connection with sensitization to the hapten diphenylcyclopropenone (DPC). The CDR3 is CASSQPAGVYEQYF. The DNA sequence is TGTGCCAGCAGCCAACCGGCCGGGGTCTACGAGCAGTACTTC. Extended through the reference TRBV7-2 and TRBJ2-7 proteins, this CDR3 yields the full variable domain: GAGVSQSPSNKVTEKGKDVELRCDPISGHTALYWYRQSLGQGLEFLIYFQGNSAPDKSGLPSDRFSAERTGGSVSTLTIQRTQQEDSAVYLCASSQPAGVYEQYFGPGTRLTVT.